Presented here are 32 T cell receptor beta chains from one specimen sequenced in a study of blood T cells in healthy people across ages. A second PCR of roughly 7 to 11 cycles used a sample-barcoded 5' primer and a J-beta primer mix. TCRdb independently ran MiXCR on the 5' RACE reads; one entry per CDR3 protein. The repertoire consists of some 890,000 distinct CDR3 sequences, with around 29% occurring once and the leading ten covering more than 8.5%. These data were likewise used in another study, on T cells of mothers and their children.

Material for sequencing was blood. These receptors came from a woman aged 40 to 49 in good health.

This sequence joins TRBV7-9 and TRBJ2-6; 9 nucleotides align to TRBD1. The germline V gene has CDR1 SEHNR and CDR2 FQNEAQ (reference sequence). Unmatched junction bases numbered 4, after V lost 5 bases and J lost 5 bases. The CDR3 has 15 residues. The DNA of the CDR3 is TGTGCCAGCAGCCAGGGACAGGGCTGGGCCAACGTCCTGACTTTC. Translating it yields CASSQGQGWANVLTF. Drawing the rest from reference TRBV7-9 and TRBJ2-6, the complete variable domain is DTGVSQNPRHKITKRGQNVTFRCDPISEHNRLYWYRQTLGQGPEFLTYFQNEAQLEKSRLLSDRFSAERPKGSFSTLEIQRTEQGDSAMYLCASSQGQGWANVLTFGAGSRLTVL.

This clonotype appeared a few times. The gene calls are TRBV5-1 and TRBJ1-3; TRBD1 is a possible D gene (5 bases). This CDR3 contains 18 residues. Germline V lookup: CDR1 SGHRS, CDR2 YFSETQ. Trimming removed 0 bases at V and 2 bases at J, with 18 bases between. The DNA of the CDR3 is TGCGCCAGCAGCTTGGCCGCGGGGGTTTCGGGTCCTGGAAACACCATATATTTT. Translated, it gives CASSLAAGVSGPGNTIYF.

Remarks on this clonotype: A much larger clone sits a single nucleotide away, making a read error possible. This chain joins TRBV15 and TRBJ2-1; possibly TRBD1 or TRBD2 for D (5 bases each). The germline CDR1 and CDR2 sequences are LNHNV and YYDKDF (reference sequence). The CDR3 has 16 residues. In DNA, the CDR3 is TGTGCCGCCAGCAGAGTGAGGGACGGCTTCAACAATGAGCAGTTCTTC. Translated, it gives CAASRVRDGFNNEQFF.

The table lists this clonotype with many counts. The J gene is TRBJ2-7, the V gene TRBV29-1; D is unclear. The CDR3 spans 12 residues. CDR1 SQVTM and CDR2 ANQGSEA come from the germline V gene. V lost 4 bases and J 1 base, leaving 8 bases between the germline ends. The CDR3 sequence is CSVAIGSYEQYF. DNA for the CDR3: TGCAGCGTTGCCATAGGGTCCTACGAGCAGTACTTC.

The chain couples TRBV7-2 to TRBJ2-7; 10 bases are a match to TRBD2. The CDR3 covers 16 residues. Looked up from germline, CDR1 is SGHTA and CDR2 is FQGNSA. V was clipped by 5 bases and J by 3 bases; unmatched bases: 10. In DNA form, the CDR3 reads TGTGCCAGCAGCCGTAGCGGGGGGAGTCCCGACTACGAGCAGTACTTC. Amino acids: CASSRSGGSPDYEQYF.

With regard to this clonotype: The junction does not match germline at one end; this may be a read error. The chain carries TRBV20-1 and TRBJ1-2; 8 bases line up with TRBD1. CDR3 length: 14 amino acids. Germline CDR1 reads DFQATT; CDR2 reads SNEGSKA (reference sequence). CDR3 sequence reads: CGARDGAGGGGYTF. The CDR3 coding sequence is TGCGGTGCTAGAGACGGGGCAGGGGGCGGCGGCTACACCTTC.

The rearrangement uses TRBV3-1 and TRBJ1-2; D gene uncertain. The germline V gene has CDR1 LGHDT and CDR2 YNNKEL (reference sequence). The CDR3 has 12 amino acids. The V end was cut by 2 bases, the J end by 10 bases, with 11 bases between. The CDR3: CASSQFGGYYTF. For the CDR3, the DNA is TGTGCCAGCAGCCAATTTGGAGGGTACTACACCTTC.

This clonotype was observed many times. This chain links TRBV7-2 with TRBJ2-4, with D perhaps TRBD2 (6 bases). The CDR3 totals 20 residues. V lost 4 bases to trimming and J lost 0 bases, with 25 bases between them. Per germline, CDR1 SGHTA and CDR2 FQGNSA. As DNA, the CDR3 is TGTGCCAGCAGCTCCAATGACCTTTTAGCGGACGATCTAGCCAAAAACATTCAGTACTTC. Translated, it gives CASSSNDLLADDLAKNIQYF.

The chain uses TRBV20-1 and TRBJ1-2; possible D gene TRBD1, 6 bases. Trimming removed 3 bases from V and 4 bases from J, with 18 bases in between. The CDR3 has 15 residues. CDR1 and CDR2 (germline): DFQATT, SNEGSKA (reference sequence). CDR3 DNA sequence: TGCAGTGCTAGCCCCGGACAGCTGATCCTCTATGGCTACACCTTC. This encodes CSASPGQLILYGYTF.

V gene TRBV9 combines with J gene TRBJ2-7; TRBD1 is a possible D gene (6 bases). CDR1 is SGDLS and CDR2 is YYNGEE in the germline V gene. The CDR3 contains 15 residues. V lost 2 bases, J lost 0 bases, and 12 bases lay in between. As DNA, the CDR3 is TGTGCCAGCAGCGTTGATACAGGGACCTCCTACGAGCAGTACTTC. Protein: CASSVDTGTSYEQYF.

The chain is built from TRBV6-5 and TRBJ1-1, with 8 bases lining up with TRBD1. The germline CDR1 and CDR2 sequences are MNHEY and SVGAGI. This CDR3 contains 15 residues. V gave up 0 bases and J gave up 8 bases; unmatched junction bases: 8. This CDR3 is CASSYSAGGQTEAFF. The CDR3, as DNA: TGTGCCAGCAGTTACTCGGCAGGGGGCCAGACGGAAGCTTTCTTT.

This chain links TRBV14 with TRBJ2-5, with D unclear. The J call is doubtful: the DNA matches TRBJ2-7 better. The length of the CDR3 is 13 residues. Germline assignment: CDR1 SGHDN and CDR2 FVKESK. The chain's CDR3 is CASSQVPIGEQYF. In DNA, the CDR3 is TGTGCCAGCAGCCAAGTTCCTATCGGCGAGCAGTACTTC.

In regard to this clonotype: Without the conserved terminal phenylalanine or tryptophan, this CDR3 likely stems from a read error. This chain joins TRBV27 and TRBJ2-4; 7 bases are shared with TRBD2. The ends lost 7 bases at V and 13 bases at J; junction bases unmatched: 16. CDR3 size: 14 residues. Looked up from germline, CDR1 is MNHEY and CDR2 is SMNVEV (reference sequence). The CDR3 here is CASNPVSGTREQYC. DNA for the CDR3: TGTGCCAGCAACCCCGTAAGCGGGACGAGGGAGCAGTACTGC.

This clonotype was found many times. This chain uses TRBV5-1 with TRBJ2-7; no reliable D call. The CDR3 covers 13 residues. V gave up 2 bases and J gave up 3 bases, with 9 bases separating them. In germline, CDR1 is SGHRS, CDR2 YFSETQ. The CDR3 region is CASSLSNGYEQYF. The CDR3, as DNA: TGCGCCAGCAGCTTATCAAACGGCTACGAGCAGTACTTC.

This clonotype was recorded a few times. The rearrangement links TRBV27 to TRBJ2-1; D perhaps matches TRBD2 (6 bases). V was clipped by 6 bases and J by 4 bases, with 16 bases between them. The CDR3 sequence is 15 residues long. Germline V gene data show CDR1 as MNHEY and CDR2 as SMNVEV (reference sequence). The CDR3 DNA is TGTGCCAGCAGGCCTCTTGCGGGGTTATACAATGAGCAGTTCTTC. It specifies CASRPLAGLYNEQFF.

A note on this clonotype: Relative to the germline gene, one junction end is altered; a read error may explain this. The V call is TRBV7-7, the J call TRBJ2-7, with TRBD2 as a possible D gene (6 bases). CDR1 and CDR2 from the germline V gene are SSHAT and FNYEAQ (reference sequence). CDR3 length: 15 residues. The CDR3 region is CASSLAEDSSYEQYF. The CDR3 nucleotides are TGTGCTAGCAGCTTAGCGGAAGATAGCTCCTACGAGCAGTACTTC.

This clonotype was counted only a few times. This chain joins TRBV5-1 and TRBJ2-2, with D possibly being TRBD1 (6 bases). The V and J ends lost 0 bases and 0 bases respectively, with 21 bases between them. The CDR3 runs 20 residues. The germline V gene has CDR1 SGHRS and CDR2 YFSETQ. Here the CDR3 reads CASSLVDSTDRLTNTGELFF. CDR3 DNA: TGCGCCAGCAGCTTGGTAGATAGTACCGACAGGCTAACGAACACCGGGGAGCTGTTTTTT.

This clonotype was counted only a few times. This chain uses TRBV11-2 with TRBJ1-1, with TRBD1 matching over 8 bases. With V trimmed by 5 bases and J by 4 bases, 12 bases remained unmatched. CDR3 length: 16 amino acids. Germline V CDR1 and CDR2: SGHAT, FQNNGV. The CDR3 DNA reads TGTGCCAGCAGCGCCCGTGCCGGGACAGGAACCACTGAAGCTTTCTTT. It is translated as CASSARAGTGTTEAFF.

As to this clonotype: An end of the junction does not agree with germline; a read error may underlie this. The V call is TRBV4-3, the J call TRBJ2-3; D possibly corresponds to TRBD2 (5 bases). CDR3 length: 16 residues. Germline CDR1 LGHNA, CDR2 YSLEER. The CDR3 sequence is CTSSQDPVAGTDAQYF. In DNA form, the CDR3 reads TGCACCAGCAGCCAAGATCCCGTGGCGGGCACAGATGCGCAGTATTTT.

This clonotype has at least ten counts. The rearrangement links TRBV7-8 to TRBJ2-1, with 10 bases fitting TRBD2. The junction had 4 bases not matched to a gene; V was cut back by 3 bases and J by 5 bases. Germline V gives CDR1 SGHVS, CDR2 FQNEAQ. The CDR3 covers 15 residues. CDR3 DNA sequence: TGTGCCAGCAGCTTGCCTAGCGGGGGCGACAATGAGCAGTTCTTC. Protein sequence: CASSLPSGGDNEQFF.

This clonotype was counted at least ten times. This sequence may be a read error, since a much larger clone differs from it by one base. The chain uses TRBV10-3 and TRBJ2-4; D possibly corresponds to TRBD1 (6 bases). Trimming shortened V by 6 bases and J by 3 bases, and 12 bases separated the two germline ends. In germline, CDR1 is ENHRY, CDR2 SYGVKD. This CDR3 is 14 amino acids long. The CDR3 nucleotides read TGTGCCATCAGGGAGCCAGGGGACAAAAACATTCAGTACTTC. Encoded protein: CAIREPGDKNIQYF.

This clonotype was picked up a small number of times. The J gene is TRBJ2-7, the V gene TRBV7-9; 8 bases line up with TRBD2. The CDR3 extends over 15 amino acids. Germline-derived CDR1 and CDR2 are SEHNR and FQNEAQ (reference sequence). Trimming removed 5 bases from V and 3 bases from J; junction bases left unmatched: 9. The CDR3 DNA reads TGTGCCAGCAGCCGTCTTCGGGGGGGCGACTACGAGCAGTACTTC. This gives the protein CASSRLRGGDYEQYF.

The gene calls are TRBV5-1 and TRBJ2-3, with D perhaps being TRBD1 or TRBD2 (5 bases each). The germline V gene has CDR1 SGHRS and CDR2 YFSETQ. The CDR3 runs 15 residues. Trimming removed 0 bases from V and 2 bases from J, with 10 bases in between. The CDR3 is CASSLDGTYTDTQYF. For the CDR3, the DNA is TGCGCCAGCAGCTTGGACGGGACCTACACAGATACGCAGTATTTT. The full variable domain, in which reference TRBV5-1 and TRBJ2-3 provide the parts outside the CDR3, is KAGVTQTPRYLIKTRGQQVTLSCSPISGHRSVSWYQQTPGQGLQFLFEYFSETQRNKGNFPGRFSGRQFSNSRSEMNVSTLELGDSALYLCASSLDGTYTDTQYFGPGTRLTVL.

This chain links TRBV7-2 with TRBJ1-2, with D unclear. V dropped 5 bases and J dropped 3 bases, with 16 bases sitting between them. CDR3 size: 15 residues. Germline values: CDR1 SGHTA, CDR2 FQGNSA. As DNA, the CDR3 is TGTGCCAGCAGCCGTAAAACTGGTAGCTACTATGGCTACACCTTC. It yields the protein CASSRKTGSYYGYTF.

In its sample, this clonotype was seen many times. This chain uses TRBV7-2 with TRBJ2-3; possible D gene TRBD1, 5 bases. Germline assignment: CDR1 SGHTA and CDR2 FQGNSA. V lost 1 base, J lost 4 bases, and 9 bases lay in between. The CDR3 is made up of 14 amino acids. In DNA, the CDR3 is TGTGCCAGCAGCTTAGAGTGGGGCTCAGATACGCAGTATTTT. It codes for CASSLEWGSDTQYF. Together with reference TRBV7-2 and TRBJ2-3, the CDR3 gives the full variable domain: GAGVSQSPSNKVTEKGKDVELRCDPISGHTALYWYRQSLGQGLEFLIYFQGNSAPDKSGLPSDRFSAERTGGSVSTLTIQRTQQEDSAVYLCASSLEWGSDTQYFGPGTRLTVL.

This chain links TRBV20-1 with TRBJ1-2; D might be TRBD1 (5 bases). The CDR3 has 13 residues. With 6 bases removed from V and 6 bases from J, the gap between germline ends came to 17 bases. Germline V gene data show CDR1 as DFQATT and CDR2 as SNEGSKA (reference sequence). Here the CDR3 reads CSATIPGRDGYTF. The DNA of the CDR3 is TGCAGTGCCACGATACCGGGACGAGATGGCTACACCTTC.

This clonotype appeared a few times. This chain connects TRBV27 to TRBJ2-3; D gene ambiguous. CDR1 and CDR2 from the germline V gene are MNHEY and SMNVEV (reference sequence). The CDR3 covers 11 residues. V lost 7 bases and J lost 4, with 6 bases in between. In DNA, the CDR3 is TGTGCCAGCACTCAGGCAGATACGCAGTATTTT. As protein: CASTQADTQYF.

This clonotype occurred a few times. CDR3 sequence (DNA): TGTGCCGCCCGGACAGGGAACAATCAGCCCCAGCATTTT. It specifies CAARTGNNQPQHF. V and J are TRBV6-1 and TRBJ1-5; 8 positions agree with TRBD1. The J segment lost 3 bases and the V segment lost 11 bases, leaving 6 bases of the junction unmatched. CDR1 and CDR2 from the germline V gene are MNHNS and SASEGT. The CDR3 covers 13 residues.

V gene TRBV7-9 combines with J gene TRBJ2-7, with 7 bases aligning to TRBD1. CDR1 is SEHNR and CDR2 is FQNEAQ in the germline V gene (reference sequence). The CDR3 is 12 residues long. The J segment lost 4 bases and the V segment lost 8 bases, leaving 5 bases of the junction unmatched. The CDR3 bases are TGTGCCAGCGCAGGGGGTTCGTACGAGCAGTACTTC. Its translation is CASAGGSYEQYF.

This clonotype was seen only a few times. The chain recombines TRBV12-3 or TRBV12-4 with TRBJ2-1, with a possible D match to TRBD1 (5 bases). CDR3 length: 12 amino acids. Deletions cut 11 bases from V and 6 bases from J, with 14 bases between. CDR3 in DNA: TGTGCCGTTTCCAGGGTTAGCAATGAGCAGTTCTTC. Its translation is CAVSRVSNEQFF.

The CDR3 nucleotides are TGTGCCAGCAGTTCCCGGGACAGCCGAAGTATTCTCAGTGCCCAGCATTTT. It codes for CASSSRDSRSILSAQHF. The chain is built from TRBV6-5 and TRBJ1-5; 7 bases are a match to TRBD1. Trimming took 4 bases from V and 11 from J; bases not matched to a gene: 20. Looked up from germline, CDR1 is MNHEY and CDR2 is SVGAGI. The CDR3 has 17 amino acids.

This clonotype was observed many times. The rearrangement links TRBV7-2 to TRBJ2-5; 10 bases map to TRBD2. The CDR3 runs to 16 residues. After removal of 1 base from V and 1 base from J, the junction contained 3 bases not matched to a gene. The germline CDR1 and CDR2 sequences are SGHTA and FQGNSA. In DNA, the CDR3 is TGTGCCAGCAGCTTAGGGGCTAGCGGGGGCCAAGAGACCCAGTACTTC. It translates to CASSLGASGGQETQYF. Full variable domain (remainder filled in from reference TRBV7-2 and TRBJ2-5): GAGVSQSPSNKVTEKGKDVELRCDPISGHTALYWYRQSLGQGLEFLIYFQGNSAPDKSGLPSDRFSAERTGGSVSTLTIQRTQQEDSAVYLCASSLGASGGQETQYFGPGTRLLVL.